The 29 T cell receptor beta chains below were found in one sample sequenced in a study of a mutant IDH1 vaccine in newly diagnosed glioma (dated by TCRdb to the early 2020s). Library preparation was by the immunoSEQ multiplex PCR assay. The clones in this table, taken by TCRdb from immuneACCESS, are in-frame only. Not every clone is retained; where verified, under half of the shortfall comes from an unresolved V gene, and the cause of the rest is unknown. A total of some 60,000 clones appear in this sample, more than 85% of them only once. Around 2.5% of the sample is in the top ten clones. The time point label corresponds to: baseline, week 1 (first vaccination visit). This specimen's treatment or condition label, interpreted: pre-vaccination baseline after standard-of-care therapy. The sample in question was PBMCs, obtained from a glioma patient treated with radiotherapy, temozolomide or both. The receptors shown here come from a man aged 50 to 59 with glioma.

The chain is built from TRBV5-1 and TRBJ1-6; 7 bases map to TRBD1. This CDR3 contains 13 residues. Trimming removed 5 bases from V and 5 bases from J; junction bases left unmatched: 1. Germline loops: CDR1 SGHRS, CDR2 YFSETQ. CDR3 sequence (DNA): TGCGCCAGCAGGCAGGGGGATAATTCACCCCTCCACTTT. This codes for CASRQGDNSPLHF.

The chain carries TRBV27 and TRBJ2-5, with D unclear. The CDR3 contains 10 residues. Trimming cost V 9 bases and J 7 bases, with 9 bases left between them. The germline V gene encodes CDR1 MNHEY and CDR2 SMNVEV (reference sequence). The CDR3 protein is CASGMGTQYF. Written as DNA, the CDR3 is TGTGCCAGTGGGATGGGGACCCAGTACTTC.

The chain joins TRBV4-1 to TRBJ1-2; 9 positions match TRBD1. This CDR3 has 12 amino acids. V shed 10 bases and J 7 bases; nucleotides not matched to a gene: 7. Germline V gene data show CDR1 as MGHRA and CDR2 as YSYEKL. CDR3 region: CATRTGAGGYTF. The DNA of the CDR3 is TGCGCCACCCGGACAGGGGCAGGTGGCTACACCTTC.

V is TRBV7-9 and J is TRBJ1-3, with D uncertain. Trimming took off 3 bases at V and 0 bases at J, with 6 bases between the two ends. The CDR3 runs 14 residues. Germline V gene sequence: CDR1 SEHNR, CDR2 FQNEAQ (reference sequence). The CDR3 sequence: CASSFVNSGNTIYF. The CDR3 DNA follows: TGTGCCAGCAGCTTTGTGAACTCTGGAAACACCATATATTTT.

This clone was picked up a small number of times. The rearrangement joins TRBV10-1 to TRBJ2-1; the match to TRBD1 covers 8 bases. The CDR3 is 17 residues long. Looked up from germline, CDR1 is WNHNN and CDR2 is SYGVQD (reference sequence). Losses at the gene ends were 0 bases for V and 9 bases for J; bases not matched to a gene: 13. The CDR3 region has the DNA TGCGCCAGCAGTGAGTCCCAAGGGACAGGAAGAGGGACTGAGCAGTTCTTC. Protein sequence: CASSESQGTGRGTEQFF.

This clone was found a few times. This rearrangement joins TRBV23-1 to TRBJ1-4; weak D call: TRBD1 (5 bases). TRBV23-1 is filed as an ORF, its function uncertain. The CDR3 has 16 residues. Trimming stripped 0 bases from V and 4 bases from J, with 12 bases between. CDR3 amino acids: CASSQSIRDDNEKLFF. In DNA, the CDR3 is TGCGCCAGCAGTCAATCGATTCGGGACGATAATGAAAAACTGTTTTTT.

The V call is TRBV5-3, the J call TRBJ2-3, with 8 nucleotides matching TRBD1. TRBV5-3 is an ORF for which the function is uncertain. The V and J ends lost 3 bases and 4 bases, in that order; junction bases with no gene match: 10. The CDR3 spans 16 residues. The CDR3 DNA reads TGTGCCAGAAGCTGTGGAGGACAGGGTGGCTCAGATACGCAGTATTTT. Encoded protein: CARSCGGQGGSDTQYF.

The gene calls are TRBV5-5 and TRBJ1-6; 8 positions match TRBD1. Germline CDR1 is SGHKS and CDR2 is YYEKEE (reference sequence). The V and J ends lost 4 bases and 10 bases, in that order; junction bases with no gene match: 10. The CDR3 is 15 amino acids. The CDR3: CASSPPGRGHSPLHF. CDR3 sequence (DNA): TGTGCCAGCAGCCCTCCCGGCAGGGGGCACTCACCCCTCCACTTT.

This chain joins TRBV28 and TRBJ1-5; the D is unclear. Germline CDR1 and CDR2: MDHEN and SYDVKM. V was pared by 5 bases and J by 8 bases, with 13 bases between. The CDR3 covers 13 residues. CDR3 protein: CASSRDQVKPQHF. CDR3 DNA: TGTGCCAGCAGTAGAGACCAGGTTAAGCCCCAGCATTTT.

The chain carries TRBV11-1 and TRBJ1-4; 10 positions match TRBD1. Germline V CDR1 and CDR2: SGHAT, FQDESV (reference sequence). V gave up 4 bases and J gave up 8 bases; unmatched junction bases: 1. The CDR3 spans 13 residues. CDR3 amino acids: CASSSDRGEKLFF. CDR3 bases: TGTGCCAGCAGCTCGGACAGGGGGGAAAAACTGTTTTTT.

The chain combines TRBV28 with TRBJ1-2; the D is unclear. This CDR3 region has 14 residues. V shed 6 bases and J shed 5 bases, with 16 bases lying between them. Germline CDR1 is MDHEN and CDR2 is SYDVKM. CDR3 DNA sequence: TGTGCCAGCAGAGAGCTAGATCTGGCATATGGCTACACCTTC. Translated, it gives CASRELDLAYGYTF.

This clone occurred a few times. V is TRBV7-9 and J is TRBJ2-1; D is unresolved. This CDR3 spans 13 amino acids. Trimming pared 6 bases from V and 4 bases from J, leaving 10 bases between. Germline CDR1 reads SEHNR; CDR2 reads FQNEAQ (reference sequence). CDR3 residues: CASRTGRYNEQFF. The CDR3 nucleotides are TGTGCCAGCAGGACCGGCAGGTACAATGAGCAGTTCTTC.

The genes are TRBV6-5 and TRBJ2-7, with TRBD2 as a possible D gene (5 bases). Germline CDR1 reads MNHEY; CDR2 reads SVGAGI. V lost 6 bases to trimming and J lost 2 bases, with 14 bases between them. The CDR3 is 14 amino acids. The CDR3 spells CASRKPGLAYEQYF. In DNA form, the CDR3 reads TGTGCCAGCAGGAAGCCAGGACTTGCCTACGAGCAGTACTTC.

The V and J genes are TRBV28 and TRBJ2-7; 7 nucleotides line up with TRBD1. Germline V gene data show CDR1 as MDHEN and CDR2 as SYDVKM. The length of the CDR3 is 14 residues. V dropped 4 bases and J dropped 2; count of bases not matched to a gene: 5. The CDR3 DNA reads TGTGCCAGCAGTTCCGACAGGGTCCCCTACGAGCAGTACTTC. This sequence encodes CASSSDRVPYEQYF. Full variable domain (rest looked up from reference TRBV28 and TRBJ2-7): DVKVTQSSRYLVKRTGEKVFLECVQDMDHENMFWYRQDPGLGLRLIYFSYDVKMKEKGDIPEGYSVSREKKERFSLILESASTNQTSMYLCASSSDRVPYEQYFGPGTRLTVT.

The rearrangement joins TRBV6-4 to TRBJ1-1; possibly TRBD1 for D (5 bases). Germline V gene lookup returns CDR1 MRHNA and CDR2 SNTAGT. The CDR3 loop spans 14 amino acids. Trimming took 7 bases from V and 1 from J, leaving 13 bases between them. In nucleotides, the CDR3 is TGTGCCAGCAAACTGACAGAGACGAACACTGAAGCTTTCTTT. Amino acids: CASKLTETNTEAFF.

This clone showed up just a few times. The rearrangement links TRBV4-3 to TRBJ1-1, with TRBD1 identical over 7 bases. Unmatched junction bases numbered 8, after V lost 0 bases and J lost 10 bases. There are 14 residues in the CDR3. Germline V gene lookup returns CDR1 LGHNA and CDR2 YSLEER. The CDR3 DNA reads TGCGCCAGCAGCCAAGAATTCCGGACAGGTCCAGCTTTCTTT. This sequence encodes CASSQEFRTGPAFF.

The chain has TRBV27 and TRBJ1-5; 7 nucleotides agree with TRBD1. The ends lost 2 bases at V and 2 bases at J; junction bases unmatched: 6. The CDR3 is 16 residues long. The germline V gene has CDR1 MNHEY and CDR2 SMNVEV (reference sequence). The CDR3: CASSLTGEVGNQPQHF. In DNA, the CDR3 is TGTGCCAGCAGTTTAACAGGGGAGGTGGGCAATCAGCCCCAGCATTTT.

Here the CDR3 reads CASSPNSPLHF. CDR3 DNA sequence: TGTGCCAGCAGTCCCAATTCACCCCTCCACTTT. The V gene is TRBV2, the J gene TRBJ1-6; no clear D. With 5 bases removed from V and 7 bases from J, the gap between germline ends came to 3 bases. The germline gives CDR1 SNHLY, CDR2 FYNNEI. This CDR3 is 11 amino acids long.

The chain uses TRBV18 and TRBJ1-6; the D is unclear. The germline CDR1 and CDR2 sequences are KGHSH and LQKENI. This CDR3 is 14 amino acids long. V lost 2 bases to trimming and J lost 3 bases, with 5 bases between them. The CDR3 DNA is TGTGCCAGCTCACCAGATAGCTATAATTCACCCCTCCACTTT. Protein sequence: CASSPDSYNSPLHF.

The chain joins TRBV6-5 to TRBJ2-2; TRBD2 agrees at 8 bases. Looked up from germline, CDR1 is MNHEY and CDR2 is SVGAGI. The CDR3 consists of 15 residues. The J segment lost 0 bases and the V segment lost 6 bases, leaving 3 bases of the junction unmatched. CDR3 protein: CASRLAGPNTGELFF. The CDR3 DNA sequence: TGTGCCAGCAGGTTAGCGGGGCCGAACACCGGGGAGCTGTTTTTT.

The V gene is TRBV19, the J gene TRBJ1-2; no reliable D call. Germline loops: CDR1 LNHDA, CDR2 SQIVND (reference sequence). This CDR3 has 15 amino acids. Between the trimmed V and J ends, which lost 5 bases and 3 bases, there was a span of 16 bases. Here the CDR3 DNA reads TGTGCCAGTAGTCCCTCATATGGGTCCTACTATGGCTACACCTTC. This encodes CASSPSYGSYYGYTF.

The chain has TRBV19 and TRBJ1-1; no clear D gene. V lost 4 bases and J 4 bases, leaving 4 bases between the germline ends. The CDR3 extends over 11 amino acids. Germline V gene lookup returns CDR1 LNHDA and CDR2 SQIVND (reference sequence). The CDR3 region is CASSTATEAFF. DNA of the CDR3: TGTGCCAGTAGTACCGCCACTGAAGCTTTCTTT.

This rearrangement joins TRBV2 to TRBJ1-1; tentatively, D is TRBD1 (5 bases). V lost 4 bases, J lost 3 bases, and 6 bases lay in between. Germline CDR1 is SNHLY and CDR2 is FYNNEI. The CDR3 sequence is 12 residues long. The CDR3 DNA sequence: TGTGCCAGCAGTGGACAGTACACTGAAGCTTTCTTT. This encodes CASSGQYTEAFF.

The chain couples TRBV7-9 to TRBJ1-4; no definite D call. The CDR3 sequence is 10 residues long. The germline V and J ends were trimmed by 4 bases and 6 bases, with 0 bases remaining between them. Per germline, CDR1 SEHNR and CDR2 FQNEAQ (reference sequence). The DNA for the CDR3 is TGTGCCAGCAGCTATGAAAAACTGTTTTTT. The encoded protein is CASSYEKLFF.

The chain uses TRBV5-4 and TRBJ2-7; TRBD1 might be the D (6 bases). This CDR3 has 14 residues. Germline V CDR1 and CDR2: SGHNT, YYREEE (reference sequence). The germline V and J ends were trimmed by 4 bases and 2 bases, with 13 bases remaining between them. The CDR3 reads CASSPGAGAYEQYF. CDR3 DNA: TGTGCCAGCAGCCCCGGGGCAGGGGCCTACGAGCAGTACTTC. The complete variable domain, with remaining parts taken from reference TRBV5-4 and TRBJ2-7, reads ETGVTQSPTHLIKTRGQQVTLRCSSQSGHNTVSWYQQALGQGPQFIFQYYREEENGRGNFPPRFSGLQFPNYSSELNVNALELDDSALYLCASSPGAGAYEQYFGPGTRLTVT.

The chain links TRBV25-1 to TRBJ2-5, with TRBD1 identical over 8 bases. The CDR3 consists of 14 residues. The V gene's germline CDR1 is MGHDK and CDR2 SYGVNS. The V segment lost 4 bases and the J segment 5 bases; nucleotides outside the gene matches: 6. CDR3 amino acids: CASSVQGAGETQYF. The CDR3 nucleotides read TGTGCCAGCAGTGTCCAGGGGGCAGGGGAGACCCAGTACTTC.

V and J are TRBV27 and TRBJ2-7; 10 bases fit TRBD1. This CDR3 spans 13 amino acids. Per germline, CDR1 MNHEY and CDR2 SMNVEV (reference sequence). Trimming removed 5 bases from V and 3 bases from J; junction bases left unmatched: 1. This chain's CDR3 is CASSRDRGYEQYF. The DNA for the CDR3 is TGTGCCAGCAGTCGGGACAGGGGCTACGAGCAGTACTTC.

The chain employs TRBV7-8 and TRBJ1-2; D call uncertain. This CDR3 region has 15 residues. The germline V and J ends were trimmed by 1 base and 3 bases, with 12 bases remaining between them. Germline V gene sequence: CDR1 SGHVS, CDR2 FQNEAQ. CDR3 in amino acids: CASSLEASSHYGYTF. CDR3 nucleotides: TGTGCCAGCAGCTTAGAGGCCAGCTCCCACTATGGCTACACCTTC.

J is TRBJ2-2 and V is TRBV19, with 7 positions matching TRBD1. The CDR3 sequence is 17 residues long. The V and J ends lost 5 bases and 0 bases, in that order; junction bases with no gene match: 9. Germline values: CDR1 LNHDA, CDR2 SQIVND (reference sequence). The CDR3, as DNA: TGTGCCAGTAGTCCGTGGACAGGACCCACGAACACCGGGGAGCTGTTTTTT. This sequence encodes CASSPWTGPTNTGELFF. The full variable domain, in which reference TRBV19 and TRBJ2-2 provide the parts outside the CDR3, is DGGITQSPKYLFRKEGQNVTLSCEQNLNHDAMYWYRQDPGQGLRLIYYSQIVNDFQKGDIAEGYSVSREKKESFPLTVTSAQKNPTAFYLCASSPWTGPTNTGELFFGEGSRLTVL.